This T cell receptor (beta chain) appears in the sequencing data of a study of blood T cell repertoires in COVID-19. The wider study: T cells, B-cell-depleted T cells, or PBMCs supplied cDNA or gDNA.

Those who participated ranged in age from 18 to 89 years and resided in 20 to 30 US areas. Clinical history as reported by participants underpinned cohort assignment. This CDR3 comprises 10 residues. CDR1 DFQATT and CDR2 SNEGSKA come from the germline V gene (reference sequence). Deletions cut 3 bases from V and 8 bases from J, with 5 bases between. Study processing details: The authors estimated nucleated cell counts from reference gene primer amplification. Profiling relied on immunoSEQ multiplex PCR, and the TCRdb table lists in-frame clones only, not all of them. Clone size and the V and J calls come from that table; the DNA yielded D and trimming. The table includes about 130,000 clones, approximately 86% detected once.

The sample was PBMCs or T cells enriched from blood (not recorded which). This clonotype was sampled from a woman between 50 and 59 years old who had recovered from COVID-19. The rearrangement links TRBV20-1 to TRBJ2-4, with D perhaps matching TRBD2 (5 bases). CDR3 DNA: TGCAGTGCTAGCGGGGACATTCAGTACTTC. It is translated as CSASGDIQYF.